These T cell receptor beta chains were read from a single sample in a study of cytomegalovirus exposure and HLA in healthy donors. The table came from immunoSEQ multiplex PCR; TCRdb's copy has only in-frame clones and leaves some out. The table lists under 150,000 clones, about 80% of them singletons, with 4% in the top ten. The specimen sequenced was PBMCs. These receptors originate from a woman aged 40-49 years in good health and CMV-seronegative. The CDR3 runs from the conserved cysteine through the conserved F or W. The D gene is left open where the match is weak. Clone size is not always given. Where it is, it says once, few, many or a class for expanded clones.

D gene,J gene,V gene,clone size,CDR3 DNA,CDR3 protein
-,TRBJ1-1,TRBV19,-,TGTGCCAGTAGTACCACCCGGGGCACTGAAGCTTTCTTT,CASSTTRGTEAFF
-,TRBJ1-2,TRBV27,-,TGTGCCAGCAGTTTATCCCCCTTAAGCCTCAGGGGCTACACCTTC,CASSLSPLSLRGYTF
TRBD2,TRBJ2-7,TRBV27,-,TGTGCCAGCAGTCCCCTAGCTAGCGGAAAATACGAGCAGTACTTC,CASSPLASGKYEQYF
TRBD1,TRBJ2-7,TRBV4-1,-,TGCGCCAGCAGCCAGGGGACAGGTCGATCCTACGAGCAGTACTTC,CASSQGTGRSYEQYF
TRBD1,TRBJ2-2,TRBV7-2,-,TGTGCCAGCAGCTTAGGAGGGGGCGGCGGGGAGCTGTTTTTT,CASSLGGGGGELFF
-,TRBJ2-6,TRBV6-4,-,TGTGCCAGCAGTGGCAGGGCTGGGGCCAACGTCCTGACTTTC,CASSGRAGANVLTF
TRBD1,TRBJ2-3,TRBV5-1,once,TGCGCCACCTCTAGGTCGGGACAGGGGGCAGATACGCAGTATTTT,CATSRSGQGADTQYF
TRBD1,TRBJ1-3,TRBV5-1,-,TGCGCCAGCAGCTTTGAAGGGGGCCCTGGAAACACCATATATTTT,CASSFEGGPGNTIYF
TRBD1,TRBJ2-7,TRBV28,-,TGTGCCAGCAGTTCCACTAGAACCGACAGGGGCTTAGCCAGCGAGCAGTACTTC,CASSSTRTDRGLASEQYF
TRBD1,TRBJ1-5,TRBV14,-,TGTGCCAGCAGCCAAGATGGCGGGACAGGGTCCGGAACTAATCAGCCCCAGCATTTT,CASSQDGGTGSGTNQPQHF
TRBD1,TRBJ1-1,TRBV7-6,few,TGTGCCAGCAGCAAGGGACAGGTAATTGGTGAAGCTTTCTTT,CASSKGQVIGEAFF
-,TRBJ1-2,TRBV7-9,-,TGTGCCAGCAGTCCCCTCCCCCGCTATGGCTACACCTTC,CASSPLPRYGYTF
TRBD1,TRBJ2-2,TRBV5-4,-,TGTGCCAGCAGCCTCCTGGCAGGGGGCTACACCGGGGAGCTGTTTTTT,CASSLLAGGYTGELFF
TRBD1,TRBJ2-7,TRBV6-5,-,TGTGCCAGCAGCGATACAGGGGGCTCCTACGAGCAGTACTTC,CASSDTGGSYEQYF
-,TRBJ1-1,TRBV7-2,-,TGTGCCAGCAGCTTAGGACAGACGAACACTGAAGCTTTCTTT,CASSLGQTNTEAFF
-,TRBJ2-1,TRBV7-6,-,TGTGCCAGCAGCTCGGACAGTTCGAGCTCCTACAATGAGCAGTTCTTC,CASSSDSSSSYNEQFF
TRBD2,TRBJ2-3,TRBV19,-,TGTGCCAGTAGTATGGCGTCTAGCGGGAGAGGGGATACGCAGTATTTT,CASSMASSGRGDTQYF
TRBD1,TRBJ2-5,TRBV5-1,-,TGCGCCAGCAGCCCTAGGGGGCGCCAAGAGACCCAGTACTTC,CASSPRGRQETQYF
-,TRBJ2-7,TRBV28,few,TGTGCCAGCGCTTTGTGGGAAAGCGGGCGCGAGCAGTACTTC,CASALWESGREQYF
TRBD1,TRBJ1-5,TRBV28,few,TGTGCCAGCTCAACAGGGGGTAATCAGCCCCAGCATTTT,CASSTGGNQPQHF
-,TRBJ1-1,TRBV18,-,TGTGCCAGCTCACCCTCGTCGGGGGGGGGCACTGAAGCTTTCTTT,CASSPSSGGGTEAFF
-,TRBJ1-5,TRBV27,-,TGTGCCAGCAGTTTATCTACAGGGTTGGGCAATCAGCCCCAGCATTTT,CASSLSTGLGNQPQHF
TRBD2,TRBJ2-7,TRBV27,-,TGTGCCAGCAGTTTACTAGCGGTCTCCTACGAGCAGTACTTC,CASSLLAVSYEQYF
-,TRBJ1-5,TRBV19,-,TGTGCCAGTAGTATCTCAGTGGGCAATCAGCCCCAGCATTTT,CASSISVGNQPQHF
TRBD1,TRBJ1-2,TRBV9,-,TGTGCCAGCTCCGGGACAGGGGGCGACTATGGCTACACCTTC,CASSGTGGDYGYTF
TRBD1,TRBJ1-6,TRBV6-6,few,TGTGCCAGCAGCGGGACAGGGGGCGGACCCCTCCACTTT,CASSGTGGGPLHF
-,TRBJ2-1,TRBV7-9,once,TGTGCCAGCAGCTTAGTGTTTTGGCAGGGGCGAAATGAGCAGTTCTTC,CASSLVFWQGRNEQFF
TRBD1,TRBJ1-4,TRBV10-3,once,TGTGCCATCAGTGCTAAGAGAGAGACAGGGTCGAATGAAAAACTGTTTTTT,CAISAKRETGSNEKLFF
-,TRBJ1-4,TRBV18,-,TGTGCCAGCTCACGGGGGGACCGAACTAATGAAAAACTGTTTTTT,CASSRGDRTNEKLFF
TRBD1,TRBJ2-1,TRBV18,-,TGTGCCAGCTCATCCCAGACCGGGACAGGGCACAATGAGCAGTTCTTC,CASSSQTGTGHNEQFF
-,TRBJ1-1,TRBV19,-,TGTGCCAGTAGAAGCGCCCCCGGAAGCACTGAAGCTTTCTTT,CASRSAPGSTEAFF
-,TRBJ1-6,TRBV11-2,-,TGTGCCAGCAGCTTATTTCGGCAGGGAAGCTCCTATAATTCACCCCTCCACTTT,CASSLFRQGSSYNSPLHF
-,TRBJ1-2,TRBV7-2,-,TGTGCCAGCAGCTTAGGTACGGGGAATCTTGGCTACACCTTC,CASSLGTGNLGYTF
TRBD1,TRBJ1-4,TRBV6-1,-,TGTGCCAGCAGGAAAGCACAGGGGGCGGATGAAAAACTGTTTTTT,CASRKAQGADEKLFF
TRBD1,TRBJ2-3,TRBV10-3,-,TGTGCCATCAGTGATAGGGACAGGAGCACAGATACGCAGTATTTT,CAISDRDRSTDTQYF
TRBD2,TRBJ2-3,TRBV9,once,TGTGCCAGCAGCCACGGGGGGACTAGCGTCACAGATACGCAGTATTTT,CASSHGGTSVTDTQYF
-,TRBJ2-7,TRBV6-1,-,TGTGCCAGCAGTGAAGCGCTTCGGGGGGCCGCCTACGAGCAGTACTTC,CASSEALRGAAYEQYF
TRBD1,TRBJ2-1,TRBV5-4,-,TGTGCCAGCAGCAACCGGGACAGGGGGGGCGATGAGCAGTTCTTC,CASSNRDRGGDEQFF
-,TRBJ1-1,TRBV18,-,TGTGCCAGCTCACCACCGGTTGGGGTCGGGGGGGAAGCTTTCTTT,CASSPPVGVGGEAFF
-,TRBJ1-2,TRBV6-1,-,TGTGCCAGCAGTGAAGGCCCCATTCACCTGGGGGCCTATGGCTACACCTTC,CASSEGPIHLGAYGYTF
-,TRBJ2-5,TRBV2,-,TGTGCCAGCCTAGTTGGGGAGACCCAGTACTTC,CASLVGETQYF
TRBD2,TRBJ2-1,TRBV27,-,TGTGCCAGCAGTTTGATGGCTAGCGGGGACTATGAGCAGTTCTTC,CASSLMASGDYEQFF
TRBD1,TRBJ1-4,TRBV6-6,-,TGTGCCAGCAGCCCCAGACAGGGACCGAATGAAAAACTGTTTTTT,CASSPRQGPNEKLFF
-,TRBJ2-7,TRBV6-6,-,TGTGCCAGCAGTCTTCGACTAAGGCCCTACGAGCAGTACTTC,CASSLRLRPYEQYF
TRBD1,TRBJ2-3,TRBV2,-,TGTGCCAGCGTACAGGGGGCGCAGAGAGATACGCAGTATTTT,CASVQGAQRDTQYF
-,TRBJ2-1,TRBV7-8,-,TGTGCCAGCAGCCCCCCGGCTAGCATGGTCGGTGAGCAGTTCTTC,CASSPPASMVGEQFF
TRBD1,TRBJ2-5,TRBV5-1,-,TGCGCCAGCAGCAGGACAGGGGAACAAGAGACCCAGTACTTC,CASSRTGEQETQYF
TRBD2,TRBJ2-3,TRBV27,once,TGTGCCAGCAGTTTCCGGGGGGGCACAGATACGCAGTATTTT,CASSFRGGTDTQYF
TRBD2,TRBJ2-3,TRBV11-3,-,TGTGCCAGCAGCTTAGGATTAGCGGGGGCCGCCACAGATACGCAGTATTTT,CASSLGLAGAATDTQYF
-,TRBJ1-1,TRBV28,-,TGTGCCAGCAGTTTCGGCAGGGGGAACACTGAAGCTTTCTTT,CASSFGRGNTEAFF
-,TRBJ2-1,TRBV4-2,-,TGTGCCAGCAGCCAAGACCGACAGAAAACGAATTACAATGAGCAGTTCTTC,CASSQDRQKTNYNEQFF
-,TRBJ1-1,TRBV25-1,-,TGTGCCAGCAGTGCCCCCGGCGGTGAAGCTTTCTTT,CASSAPGGEAFF
TRBD2,TRBJ2-7,TRBV11-2,-,TGTGCCAGCAGCTTGGTTCTAGCGGGACGCGAGCAGTACTTC,CASSLVLAGREQYF
TRBD2,TRBJ2-1,TRBV13,-,TGTGCCAGCGCCCCGGGGGGGATCGGGTCCTACAATGAGCAGTTCTTC,CASAPGGIGSYNEQFF
-,TRBJ1-4,TRBV7-9,-,TGTGCCAGCAGCTTCGACAGCGCAACTAATGAAAAACTGTTTTTT,CASSFDSATNEKLFF
-,TRBJ1-5,TRBV19,once,TGTGCCAGTACCCCCGGTAGACAGCCCCAGCATTTT,CASTPGRQPQHF
TRBD2,TRBJ2-7,TRBV4-1,-,TGCGCCAGCAGCCAAGGATCCCTAACCCTAGCGGCCTACGAGCAGTACTTC,CASSQGSLTLAAYEQYF
-,TRBJ1-6,TRBV2,-,TGTGCCAGCAGTGAAAGGGGGGGGCTCCTCAATTCACCCCTCCACTTT,CASSERGGLLNSPLHF